The present T cell receptor (beta chain) was sequenced within a study of T cell responses to AZD1222 COVID-19 vaccine (dated by TCRdb to about 2021). The study in broad terms: AZD1222 recipients with second doses at about 4 weeks or about 12 weeks were pooled, because spike-specific TCR depth and breadth did not differ between schedules. A total of over 230 trial participants underwent TCR sequencing, of whom some 210 received two doses of AZD1222 and around 26 received two doses of the MenACWY control vaccine. Trial participants were enrolled by age into 18-55, 56-69 and 70-plus year subgroups, with around 150, 28 and 57 TCR-sequenced participants respectively.

CDR1 and CDR2 were assigned from the germline V gene as MGHDK and SYGVNS. Trimming leaves V shorter by 4 bases and J shorter by 0 bases, with the junction holding 6 bases beyond the gene matches. The CDR3 holds 16 amino acids from the cysteine to the phenylalanine. Solely the CDR3 DNA is kept, with 48 bases framed from the first base. The intended sense of this specimen's time point label: baseline before first vaccination. Vaccinee samples came from UK trials COV001 and COV002, including a single-blind randomized controlled phase 2/3 trial of AZD1222 (ChAdOx1 nCoV-19) in healthy adults. For TCRbeta chain sequencing, PBMC samples were collected from trial participants at day 0 and at day 28 after the second dose. General study outcomes and caveats: The 56-69-year group was small, and its depth increase did not reach significance, likely because of low power. Only six AZD1222 recipients were SARS-CoV-2 seropositive at baseline, limiting conclusions about previously exposed vaccinees. CD4 TCRs associated with the vaccine covered the entire spike protein, and the dominant responses were in regions 160-218 and 743-854. Reportedly, close to half of the unique spike-specific TCRs recognized epitopes lying outside the regions that are mutated in the B.1.351 and B.1.1.7 variants. Because no day 14 peak-response samples were available, repertoires were characterized only after the peak T cell response. After two AZD1222 doses, both the breadth and the depth of spike-specific TCRs were significantly higher than at day 0 and than in MenACWY recipients. Most participants were white British and females outnumbered males, and the authors suggested that clonal diversity may have been underestimated.

As to this clone: No antigen is known for it. No much larger clone is present one base from it, and per-base qualities are unavailable.

The CDR3 regions of human TCRbeta chains were analyzed by immunosequencing. The authors' pipeline ran thus. Repertoire TCRs were checked for matches against a reference library of SARS-CoV-2-specific TCRs that had been generated using the MIRA antigen-specificity platform. Breadth was defined as the fraction of unique TCRs that were SARS-CoV-2-associated. Depth was defined as the fraction of total T cells that were SARS-CoV-2-associated. Using the MIRA data, each spike-specific TCR was assigned both to the spike region to which the TCR was reactive and to a CD4 or CD8 class. Log10-transformed breadth and depth values were compared by one-way ANOVA with Sidak's multiple comparisons tests. TCRdb holds this immuneACCESS table with in-frame rearrangements only. Some clones are missing; in checked studies, unresolved V genes explain under half, and the rest has no known cause. For V, J and clone size, that table is used; D and trimming come from the DNA. The sample table shows some 66,000 clones, and roughly 84% are seen once. The top ten constitute around 15% of the sample.

This receptor was taken from an adult in good health. The input for sequencing was peripheral blood, taken on day 0 of AZD1222 vaccination. Recombination joined TRBV25-1 with TRBJ1-3; TRBD1 aligns with 7 central bases. The CDR3 in this case is CASSVGTDSSGNTIYF. At the DNA level, the sequence is TGTGCCAGCAGTGTCGGGACAGACAGCTCTGGAAACACCATATATTTT.